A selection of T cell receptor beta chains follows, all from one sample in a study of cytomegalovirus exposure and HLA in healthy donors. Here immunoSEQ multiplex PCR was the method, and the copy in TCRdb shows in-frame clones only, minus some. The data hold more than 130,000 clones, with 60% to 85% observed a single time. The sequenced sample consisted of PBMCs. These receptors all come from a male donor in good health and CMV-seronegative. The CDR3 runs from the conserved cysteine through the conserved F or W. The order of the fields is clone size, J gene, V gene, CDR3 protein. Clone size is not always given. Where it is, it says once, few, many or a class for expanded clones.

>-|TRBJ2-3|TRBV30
CAWSEASGYQDTQYF
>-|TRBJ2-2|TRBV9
CASSASHRVTYTGELFF
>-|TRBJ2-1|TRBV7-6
CASSPGEDEQFF
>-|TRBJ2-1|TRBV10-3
CAITPGTSGRGASNEQFF
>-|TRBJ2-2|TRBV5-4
CASTLQGRTDTGELFF
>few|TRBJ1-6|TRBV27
CASSFGQGAGSPLHF
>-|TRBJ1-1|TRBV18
CASSTIRVNTEAFF
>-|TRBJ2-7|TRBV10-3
CATRTGVYSEQYF
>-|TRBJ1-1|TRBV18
CASSRRTGDTEAFF
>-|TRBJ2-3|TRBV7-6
CASSLGSGGSTDTQYF
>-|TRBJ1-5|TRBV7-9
CASSSGQGRKEYGQPQHF
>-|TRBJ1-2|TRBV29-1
CSVGGQGGGYTF
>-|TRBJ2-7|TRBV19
CASRLRTSDYEQYF
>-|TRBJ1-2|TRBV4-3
CASSQDFRANGYTF
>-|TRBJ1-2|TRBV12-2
CASRSVKDYGYTF
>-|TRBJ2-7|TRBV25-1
CASSPGTYEQYF
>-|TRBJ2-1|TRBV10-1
CASSESSGSPANEQFF
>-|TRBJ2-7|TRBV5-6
CASSLSIGQDTYEQYF
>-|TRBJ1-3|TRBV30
CAWSGQAGNTIYF
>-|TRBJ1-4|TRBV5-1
CASSLLGGGLSNEKLFF
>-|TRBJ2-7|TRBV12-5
CASGRRDRPYEQYF
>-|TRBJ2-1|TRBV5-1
CASSTGQGSLGEQFF
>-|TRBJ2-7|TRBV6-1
CASSGPGQGVYEQYF
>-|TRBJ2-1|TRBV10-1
CASSEPNNEQFF
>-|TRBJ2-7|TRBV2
CASSETSEQYF
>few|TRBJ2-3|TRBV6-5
CASRYSTDTQYF